The 5 T cell receptor beta chains listed next were all sequenced from one sample in a study of T-cell reconstitution after alpha-beta-depleted transplantation in children. Construction of the TCRbeta library involved unique molecular identifiers. Via MiXCR, TCRdb re-called the PCR reads, giving one row per CDR3 protein. The data hold about 200,000 distinct CDR3 sequences, with roughly 8.3% observed a single time. This specimen was PBMCs, mostly from graft donor cells, taken 360 days after TCRalphabeta/CD19-depleted stem cell transplant. The receptors come from a male patient between 2 and 15 years old who had a stem cell transplant for acute myeloid leukemia, so the T cells may come from the graft donor.

This clonotype has a handful of counts. This CDR3 reads CASSSILFVQVPFSTDTQYF. In nucleotides, the CDR3 is TGTGCCAGCAGCTCTATTCTATTCGTACAGGTTCCGTTTAGCACAGATACGCAGTATTTT. The chain recombines TRBV14 with TRBJ2-3, with D possibly matching TRBD1 (5 bases). The germline V gene has CDR1 SGHDN and CDR2 FVKESK. This CDR3 is 20 amino acids long. Trimming took off 5 bases at V and 0 bases at J, with 27 bases between the two ends.

This clonotype was seen repeatedly, ten times or more. J is TRBJ1-1 and V is TRBV12-3 or TRBV12-4, with a possible D match to TRBD1 (5 bases). The CDR3 covers 13 residues. V lost 0 bases to trimming and J lost 7 bases, with 9 bases between them. The CDR3 spells CASSLATGVEAFF. The DNA for the CDR3 is TGTGCCAGCAGTTTAGCGACGGGGGTTGAAGCTTTCTTT.

There are a few counts of this clonotype. The chain uses TRBV18 and TRBJ1-1; TRBD1 might be the D (5 bases). V was shortened by 0 bases and J by 4 bases, with 12 bases between the two germline ends. This CDR3 has 15 amino acids. Germline V lookup: CDR1 KGHSH, CDR2 LQKENI. CDR3 DNA: TGTGCCAGCTCACCACCGAAGGGGACGGGCACTGAAGCTTTCTTT. Its protein is CASSPPKGTGTEAFF.

This clonotype was counted ten times or more. This chain joins TRBV7-6 and TRBJ2-3; no clear D. The germline V gene encodes CDR1 SGHVS and CDR2 FNYEAQ. This CDR3 contains 13 residues. The V and J ends lost 5 bases and 0 bases respectively, with 6 bases between them. CDR3 loop: CASSQRSTDTQYF. In DNA, the CDR3 is TGTGCCAGCAGCCAGCGTAGCACAGATACGCAGTATTTT.

This clonotype was seen repeatedly, ten times or more. The chain carries TRBV12-3 or TRBV12-4 and TRBJ2-5; 8 nucleotides align to TRBD1. This CDR3 is 14 amino acids long. V lost 5 bases to trimming and J lost 5 bases; unmatched junction nucleotides: 7. The CDR3 DNA reads TGTGCCAGCAGTGTTTCAGGGGGCTGGGAGACCCAGTACTTC. It codes for CASSVSGGWETQYF.